This passage covers 20 T cell receptor beta chains from one sample sequenced in a study of T-cell reconstitution after alpha-beta-depleted transplantation in children. Preparation of the TCRbeta library involved a method that used unique molecular identifiers. TCRdb re-called the PCR reads with MiXCR, one entry per CDR3 protein. This sample has 450,000 to 550,000 distinct CDR3 sequences, with about an eighth found just once. The sequencing here drew on PBMCs, mostly from graft donor cells, taken 180 days after TCRalphabeta/CD19-depleted stem cell transplant. The origin of the receptors is a female patient aged 2-10 years who had a stem cell transplant for aplastic anemia, so the T cells may come from the graft donor.

The genes are TRBV7-2 and TRBJ1-6; no firm D call. From germline, CDR1 is SGHTA and CDR2 FQGNSA. This CDR3 is built from 16 residues. The V end was cut by 0 bases, the J end by 4 bases, with 10 bases between. This CDR3 is CASSLAWAVYNSPLHF. DNA of the CDR3: TGTGCCAGCAGCTTAGCCTGGGCGGTTTATAATTCACCCCTCCACTTT.

This clonotype came up a few times. The CDR3 is CASTQFGQGIRNGELFF. DNA of the CDR3: TGTGCCAGCACCCAATTTGGACAGGGGATTAGGAACGGGGAGCTGTTTTTT. The chain recombines TRBV7-2 with TRBJ2-2, with 9 bases aligning to TRBD1. Per germline, CDR1 SGHTA and CDR2 FQGNSA. Trimming cost V 7 bases and J 7 bases; bases outside gene matches: 16. The CDR3 loop spans 17 amino acids.

This clonotype was found a few times. The genes are TRBV5-1 and TRBJ1-2; D unclear. Trimming shortened V by 0 bases and J by 7 bases, and 7 bases separated the two germline ends. This CDR3 region has 12 residues. Germline CDR1 and CDR2: SGHRS and YFSETQ. The CDR3 loop is CASSLEARGYTF. CDR3 nucleotide sequence: TGCGCCAGCAGCTTGGAGGCTCGTGGCTACACCTTC.

This clonotype was seen a handful of times. The rearrangement uses TRBV7-9 and TRBJ2-1; TRBD1 agrees at 9 bases. The germline gives CDR1 SEHNR, CDR2 FQNEAQ (reference sequence). CDR3 length: 16 residues. With 10 bases clipped from V and 7 bases from J, the junction kept 17 bases outside the gene matches. CDR3 nucleotides: TGTGCCACACAATATCCTCCGGGACAGGGAGGGAATGAGCAGTTCTTC. Translating gives CATQYPPGQGGNEQFF.

This clonotype has more than one count but fewer than ten. V usage is TRBV6-5 and J usage is TRBJ2-2; D gene ambiguous. Germline CDR1 and CDR2: MNHEY and SVGAGI. The CDR3 loop spans 13 amino acids. The V gene lost 0 bases and the J gene lost 10 bases, with 9 bases spanning the gap. For the CDR3, the DNA is TGTGCCAGCAGTTACTCTGCCCGACTGGAGCTGTTTTTT. It encodes CASSYSARLELFF.

This clonotype was counted only a few times. This sequence joins TRBV5-1 and TRBJ1-4; D unclear. The CDR3 is 14 amino acids. Germline CDR1 SGHRS, CDR2 YFSETQ. Trimming stripped 4 bases from V and 13 bases from J, with 20 bases between. The CDR3 DNA reads as TGCGCCAGCAGCGCTTCGGACGGATTCGTTAGACTGTTTTTT. It yields the protein CASSASDGFVRLFF.

This clonotype has more than one count but fewer than ten. This chain connects TRBV20-1 to TRBJ2-7; 13 bases agree with TRBD2. The junction had 9 bases not matched to a gene; V was cut back by 7 bases and J by 0 bases. The CDR3 length is 16 residues. CDR1 and CDR2 (germline): DFQATT, SNEGSKA (reference sequence). The CDR3 DNA reads TGCAGTGTTAACCGGGGACTAGCGGGGAGCTCCTACGAGCAGTACGTC. Protein product: CSVNRGLAGSSYEQYV.

The rearrangement joins TRBV12-3 or TRBV12-4 to TRBJ1-1; 10 bases agree with TRBD1. V was pared by 10 bases and J by 10 bases, with 9 bases of the junction left unmatched. CDR3 length: 12 residues. The CDR3 here is CANKRQGAGAFF. The CDR3 DNA sequence: TGTGCCAACAAAAGACAGGGGGCCGGAGCTTTCTTT.

The J gene is TRBJ1-4, the V gene TRBV20-1; 7 positions agree with TRBD1. Germline lookup yields CDR1 DFQATT and CDR2 SNEGSKA (reference sequence). V gave up 6 bases and J gave up 4 bases; unmatched junction bases: 5. The CDR3 sequence is 13 residues long. The CDR3 spells CSARGQINEKLFF. As DNA, the CDR3 is TGCAGTGCCCGGGGACAGATTAATGAAAAACTGTTTTTT.

The V gene is TRBV12-3 or TRBV12-4, the J gene TRBJ1-2; unclear D gene. Trimming took 2 bases from V and 0 from J, leaving 4 bases between them. The CDR3 runs 13 residues. The CDR3 nucleotides read TGTGCCAGCAGTTTAAGGCCTAACTATGGCTACACCTTC. The encoded protein is CASSLRPNYGYTF.

This clonotype came up a few times. The rearrangement links TRBV5-4 to TRBJ2-7, with 7 bases lining up with TRBD1. Germline assignment: CDR1 SGHNT and CDR2 YYREEE (reference sequence). The CDR3 contains 21 residues. Trimming removed 0 bases from V and 3 bases from J; junction bases left unmatched: 24. The DNA of the CDR3 is TGTGCCAGCAGCTTGGCCGGGCCGGGACAGATAAATCCGAAGCTTGTCTACGAGCAGTACGTC. Its translation: CASSLAGPGQINPKLVYEQYV.

This clonotype appeared a few times. The chain couples TRBV7-9 to TRBJ2-1; 7 bases agree with TRBD1. This CDR3 comprises 15 residues. Per the germline V gene, CDR1 is SEHNR and CDR2 is FQNEAQ (reference sequence). After removal of 3 bases from V and 4 bases from J, the junction contained 6 bases not matched to a gene. The CDR3 DNA reads as TGTGCCAGCAGCTTCGACAGGGCCCTGTACAATGAGCAGTTCTTC. Translation: CASSFDRALYNEQFF. Full variable domain (missing parts from reference TRBV7-9 and TRBJ2-1): DTGVSQNPRHKITKRGQNVTFRCDPISEHNRLYWYRQTLGQGPEFLTYFQNEAQLEKSRLLSDRFSAERPKGSFSTLEIQRTEQGDSAMYLCASSFDRALYNEQFFGPGTRLTVL.

This clonotype occurred a few times. The J gene is TRBJ2-4, the V gene TRBV30, with 9 bases identical to TRBD1. V shed 7 bases, J shed 8 bases, and the junction held 12 bases outside the gene matches. Germline CDR1 is GTSNPN and CDR2 is SVGIG (reference sequence). The CDR3 has 14 residues. CDR3 protein: CASSRGDRADIQYF. As DNA, the CDR3 is TGTGCCTCTTCGAGGGGGGACAGGGCAGACATTCAGTACTTC.

This chain links TRBV7-2 with TRBJ2-5; possible D gene TRBD1, 5 bases. Between the trimmed V and J ends, which lost 5 bases and 5 bases, there was a span of 24 bases. CDR3 length equals 17 residues. CDR1 is SGHTA, CDR2 FQGNSA, per germline. The CDR3 sequence: CASSDGDKLLHRETQYF. As DNA, the CDR3 is TGTGCCAGCAGCGACGGCGATAAGCTCCTACACAGGGAGACCCAGTACTTC.

The chain combines TRBV28 with TRBJ2-2, with 7 positions matching TRBD1. Trimming removed 5 bases from V and 0 bases from J; junction bases left unmatched: 6. Germline CDR1 reads MDHEN; CDR2 reads SYDVKM. The CDR3 has 16 residues. The CDR3 sequence: CASSPTDRTNTGELFF. The CDR3 nucleotides are TGTGCCAGCAGTCCGACGGACAGGACGAACACCGGGGAGCTGTTTTTT.

The chain employs TRBV21-1 and TRBJ1-2; TRBD1, the table's D call, was not compared with the DNA. TRBV21-1 is assigned pseudogene status. CDR3 size: 14 residues. The CDR3 loop reads CASSDRDTLYGYTF. CDR3 coding DNA: TGTGCCAGCAGCGACAGGGACACCCTTTATGGCTACACCTTC.

The genes are TRBV18 and TRBJ2-5; TRBD1 or TRBD2 may be the D gene (6 bases each). Germline V CDR1 and CDR2: KGHSH, LQKENI. The V gene lost 3 bases and the J gene lost 4 bases, with 12 bases spanning the gap. The CDR3 extends over 14 amino acids. Here the CDR3 DNA reads TGTGCCAGCTCACCTAGGGGGGTCAGAGAGACCCAGTACTTC. Its translation: CASSPRGVRETQYF.

This clonotype was found a few times. The chain combines TRBV7-2 with TRBJ2-5, with 8 nucleotides matching TRBD2. This CDR3 has 15 amino acids. V lost 2 bases and J lost 5; bases outside the gene matches: 7. The germline CDR1 and CDR2 sequences are SGHTA and FQGNSA. CDR3 nucleotide sequence: TGTGCCAGCAGCTTAAGGGCTAGCGGGTGGGAGACCCAGTACTTC. Its translation is CASSLRASGWETQYF.

This clonotype has more than one count but fewer than ten. The chain carries TRBV15 and TRBJ2-4; 11 nucleotides agree with TRBD2. V dropped 0 bases and J dropped 15; count of bases not matched to a gene: 10. The CDR3 loop spans 15 amino acids. In germline, CDR1 is LNHNV, CDR2 YYDKDF (reference sequence). The CDR3 reads CATSRERTSGFSPYF. The CDR3 DNA reads as TGTGCCACCAGCAGAGAGAGGACTAGCGGGTTCAGCCCGTACTTC.

This clonotype was observed a few times. The rearrangement uses TRBV12-3 or TRBV12-4 and TRBJ1-2; 7 bases fit TRBD1. The trim removed 5 bases at V and 8 bases at J, leaving 17 bases unmatched. The CDR3 covers 16 residues. The CDR3 sequence: CASSPYRGWGVEGYTF. Here the CDR3 DNA reads TGTGCCAGCAGTCCCTACAGGGGATGGGGTGTAGAGGGCTACACCTTC.